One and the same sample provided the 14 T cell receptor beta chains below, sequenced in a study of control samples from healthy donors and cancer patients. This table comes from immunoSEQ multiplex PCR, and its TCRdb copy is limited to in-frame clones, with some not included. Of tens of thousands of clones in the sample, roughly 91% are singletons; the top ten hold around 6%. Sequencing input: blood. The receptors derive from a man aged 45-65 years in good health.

In DNA, the CDR3 is TGTGCCAGCAGCTTTACAGGGGCGGATGGCTACACCTTC. This translates into CASSFTGADGYTF. This chain uses TRBV5-4 with TRBJ1-2; 7 nucleotides match TRBD1. The length of the CDR3 is 13 residues. Germline CDR1 is SGHNT and CDR2 is YYREEE (reference sequence). V gave up 2 bases and J gave up 6 bases; unmatched junction bases: 4.

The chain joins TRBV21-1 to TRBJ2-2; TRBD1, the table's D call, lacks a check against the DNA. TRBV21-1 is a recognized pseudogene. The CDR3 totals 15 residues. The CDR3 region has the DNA TGTGCCAGCAGCGTAGACAGGCCGAACACCGGGGAGCTGTTTTTT. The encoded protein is CASSVDRPNTGELFF.

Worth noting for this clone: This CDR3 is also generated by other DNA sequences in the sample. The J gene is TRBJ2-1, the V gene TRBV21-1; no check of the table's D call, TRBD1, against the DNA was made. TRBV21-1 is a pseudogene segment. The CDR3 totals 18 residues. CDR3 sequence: CASSGQGSGVGTANEQFF. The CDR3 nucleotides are TGTGCCAGCAGCGGGCAGGGAAGTGGAGTAGGCACGGCAAATGAGCAGTTCTTC.

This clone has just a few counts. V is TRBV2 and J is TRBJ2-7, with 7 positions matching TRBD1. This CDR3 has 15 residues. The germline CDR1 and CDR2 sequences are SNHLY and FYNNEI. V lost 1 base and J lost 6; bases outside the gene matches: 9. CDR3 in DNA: TGTGCCAGCAGTGAAGATAGTCTTTACAGGGGCGAGCAGTACTTC. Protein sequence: CASSEDSLYRGEQYF.

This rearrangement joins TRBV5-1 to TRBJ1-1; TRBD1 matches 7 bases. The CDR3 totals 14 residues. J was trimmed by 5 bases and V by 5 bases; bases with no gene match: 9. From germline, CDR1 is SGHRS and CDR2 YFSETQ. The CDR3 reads CASSRQGDGTEAFF. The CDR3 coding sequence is TGCGCCAGCAGTCGACAGGGAGATGGGACTGAAGCTTTCTTT. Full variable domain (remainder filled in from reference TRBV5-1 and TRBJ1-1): KAGVTQTPRYLIKTRGQQVTLSCSPISGHRSVSWYQQTPGQGLQFLFEYFSETQRNKGNFPGRFSGRQFSNSRSEMNVSTLELGDSALYLCASSRQGDGTEAFFGQGTRLTVV.

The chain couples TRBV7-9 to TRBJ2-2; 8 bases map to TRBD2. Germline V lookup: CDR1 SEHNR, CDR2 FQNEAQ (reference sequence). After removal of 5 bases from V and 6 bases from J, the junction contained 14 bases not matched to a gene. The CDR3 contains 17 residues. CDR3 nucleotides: TGTGCCAGCAGCCCGCCTCTTCCGCGGGGGGTCCCCGGGGAGCTGTTTTTT. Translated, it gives CASSPPLPRGVPGELFF.

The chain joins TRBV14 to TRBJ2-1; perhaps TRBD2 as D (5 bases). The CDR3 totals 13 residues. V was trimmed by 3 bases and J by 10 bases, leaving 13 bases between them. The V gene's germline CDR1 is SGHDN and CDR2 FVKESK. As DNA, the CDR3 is TGTGCCAGCAGCCATTACCGGGGTGGAGAGCAGTTCTTC. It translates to CASSHYRGGEQFF.

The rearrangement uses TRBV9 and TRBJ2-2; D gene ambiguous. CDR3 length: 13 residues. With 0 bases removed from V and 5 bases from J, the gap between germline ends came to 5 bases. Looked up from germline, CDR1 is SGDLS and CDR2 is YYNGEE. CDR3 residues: CASSVVGTGELFF. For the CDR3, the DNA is TGTGCCAGCAGCGTAGTAGGGACCGGGGAGCTGTTTTTT.

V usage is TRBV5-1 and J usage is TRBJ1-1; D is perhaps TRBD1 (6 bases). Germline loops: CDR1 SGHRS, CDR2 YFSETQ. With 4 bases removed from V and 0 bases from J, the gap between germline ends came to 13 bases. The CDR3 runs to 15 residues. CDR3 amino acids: CASSPGQIMNTEAFF. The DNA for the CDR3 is TGCGCCAGCAGCCCCGGACAGATAATGAACACTGAAGCTTTCTTT.

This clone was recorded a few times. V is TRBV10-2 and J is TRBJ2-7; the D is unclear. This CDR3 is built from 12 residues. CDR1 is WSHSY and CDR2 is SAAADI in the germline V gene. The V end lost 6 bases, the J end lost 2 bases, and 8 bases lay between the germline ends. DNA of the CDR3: TGCGCCAGCAGAGGCGGCCCCTACGAGCAGTACTTC. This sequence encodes CASRGGPYEQYF.

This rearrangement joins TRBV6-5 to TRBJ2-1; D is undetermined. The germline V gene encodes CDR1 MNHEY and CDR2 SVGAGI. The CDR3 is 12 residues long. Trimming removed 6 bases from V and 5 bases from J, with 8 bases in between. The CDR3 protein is CASSHQNNEQFF. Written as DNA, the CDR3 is TGTGCCAGCAGCCACCAGAACAATGAGCAGTTCTTC.

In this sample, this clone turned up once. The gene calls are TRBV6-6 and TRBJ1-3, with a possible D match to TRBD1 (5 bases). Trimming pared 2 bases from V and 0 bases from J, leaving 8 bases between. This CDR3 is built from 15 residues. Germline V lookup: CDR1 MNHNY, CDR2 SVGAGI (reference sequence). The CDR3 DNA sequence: TGTGCCAGCAGTTACCCAACAGGCTCTGGAAACACCATATATTTT. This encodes CASSYPTGSGNTIYF.

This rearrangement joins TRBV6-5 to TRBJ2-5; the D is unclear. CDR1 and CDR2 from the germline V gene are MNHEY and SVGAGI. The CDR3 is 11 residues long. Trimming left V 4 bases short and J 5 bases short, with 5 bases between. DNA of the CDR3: TGTGCCAGCAGTTCATTTGAGACCCAGTACTTC. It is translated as CASSSFETQYF.

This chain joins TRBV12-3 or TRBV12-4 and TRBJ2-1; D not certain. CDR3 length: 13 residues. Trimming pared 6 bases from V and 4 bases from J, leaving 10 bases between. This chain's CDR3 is CASSIRLYNEQFF. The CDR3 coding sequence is TGTGCCAGCAGCATAAGATTGTACAATGAGCAGTTCTTC.